This entry lists 8 T cell receptor beta chains sequenced from one sample in a study of vaccination and CD4 T cells after COVID-19. These receptors lack a known antigen. Sequenced with the Oncomine TCR Beta short-read assay was DNA taken from cultured CD4+ T cells. TCRdb re-called the PCR reads with MiXCR, one entry per CDR3 protein. This sample yields some 6,500 distinct CDR3 sequences, of which approximately 48% are seen a single time; roughly a quarter belongs to the top ten. Regarding treatment: approximately nine-day PBMC culture with coronavirus spike peptide pools or control peptides (ViraFEST assay). One should note that the unexposed donor's CD4+ T cells were collected before the COVID-19 pandemic (2011-2018). What was sequenced was CD4+ T cells from blood, cultured in vitro. The receptor source for this set is a human donor in good health.

The chain joins TRBV7-2 to TRBJ2-2; possible D gene TRBD2, 6 bases. There are 13 residues in the CDR3. Trimming left V 1 base short and J 7 bases short, with 7 bases between. Germline V gives CDR1 SGHTA, CDR2 FQGNSA. The CDR3 reads CASSLGGVGELFF. In DNA form, the CDR3 reads TGTGCCAGCAGCTTAGGGGGGGTCGGGGAGCTGTTTTTT. Looking up the rest from reference TRBV7-2 and TRBJ2-2 gives the full variable domain: GAGVSQSPSNKVTEKGKDVELRCDPISGHTALYWYRQSLGQGLEFLIYFQGNSAPDKSGLPSDRFSAERTGGSVSTLTIQRTQQEDSAVYLCASSLGGVGELFFGEGSRLTVL.

The chain uses TRBV20-1 and TRBJ2-1; TRBD2 agrees at 10 bases. Per germline, CDR1 DFQATT and CDR2 SNEGSKA (reference sequence). After removal of 0 bases from V and 8 bases from J, the junction contained 7 bases not matched to a gene. The CDR3 runs to 15 residues. The CDR3 DNA reads TGCAGTGCTAGAGAGTGGTCTAGCGGGGGCCATGAGCAGTTCTTC. Translating gives CSAREWSSGGHEQFF.

The genes are TRBV20-1 and TRBJ1-1; D remains unclear. Between the trimmed V and J ends, which lost 3 bases and 0 bases, there was a span of 14 bases. Germline V lookup: CDR1 DFQATT, CDR2 SNEGSKA (reference sequence). CDR3 length: 15 amino acids. DNA of the CDR3: TGCAGTGCTAGTTCCGGGGAGTTCATGAACACTGAAGCTTTCTTT. Protein sequence: CSASSGEFMNTEAFF.

The chain employs TRBV6-2 or TRBV6-3 and TRBJ2-7; D gene unclear. CDR1 is MNHEY, CDR2 SVGEGT, per germline. The V end was cut by 4 bases, the J end by 5 bases, with 9 bases between. This CDR3 is 12 amino acids long. For the CDR3, the DNA is TGTGCCAGCAGTTCGCCCCAGGACGAGCAGTACTTC. This encodes CASSSPQDEQYF.

V gene TRBV19 combines with J gene TRBJ1-5; unclear D gene. The germline gives CDR1 LNHDA, CDR2 SQIVND (reference sequence). The ends were cut back, 7 bases at V and 2 bases at J, with 15 bases in the middle. This CDR3 spans 15 amino acids. The CDR3 coding sequence is TGTGCCAGTAAAGAGACTATAAGGGGCAATCAGCCCCAGCATTTT. This encodes CASKETIRGNQPQHF.

In DNA form, the CDR3 reads TGTGCCAGCAGCCCCCTCCGGGGGCGCAGTAAAGACGAGCAGTACTTC. This gives the protein CASSPLRGRSKDEQYF. The J gene is TRBJ2-7, the V gene TRBV11-2, with D perhaps assigned TRBD1 or TRBD2 (6 bases each). CDR3 length: 16 residues. V lost 5 bases and J 5 bases, leaving 22 bases between the germline ends. Germline CDR1 is SGHAT and CDR2 is FQNNGV.

The V gene is TRBV27, the J gene TRBJ1-5; D is ambiguous. This CDR3 has 13 amino acids. The V and J ends lost 2 bases and 7 bases respectively, with 9 bases between them. CDR1 MNHEY and CDR2 SMNVEV come from the germline V gene (reference sequence). In nucleotides, the CDR3 is TGTGCCAGCAGTTTAGCGTTAGGCCAGCCCCAGCATTTT. The encoded protein is CASSLALGQPQHF.

The rearrangement links TRBV28 to TRBJ2-7, with D unclear. CDR3 length equals 13 residues. Germline assignment: CDR1 MDHEN and CDR2 SYDVKM. The germline V and J ends were trimmed by 10 bases and 2 bases, with 15 bases remaining between them. CDR3 loop: CATITINPYEQYF. In nucleotides, the CDR3 is TGTGCCACCATTACAATTAACCCCTACGAGCAGTACTTC. The entire variable domain, with the rest obtained from reference TRBV28 and TRBJ2-7, is as follows: DVKVTQSSRYLVKRTGEKVFLECVQDMDHENMFWYRQDPGLGLRLIYFSYDVKMKEKGDIPEGYSVSREKKERFSLILESASTNQTSMYLCATITINPYEQYFGPGTRLTVT.